This T cell receptor (beta chain) derives from a study of blood T cell repertoires in COVID-19. Overall study: Specimens from acute and convalescent COVID-19 originated in the United States, Italy and Spain. The cDNA or gDNA used as material had been derived from T cells, B-cell-depleted T cells, or PBMCs.

Germline V gene sequence: CDR1 SGHRS, CDR2 YFSETQ. The CDR3 totals 15 residues. V shed 3 bases and J shed 5 bases, with 17 bases lying between them. Libraries were prepared by immunoSEQ multiplex PCR; TCRdb keeps only in-frame clonotypes and omits some of them. The sample records some 100,000 clones, about 86% being singletons. V is TRBV5-1 and J is TRBJ1-2; TRBD1 is a possible D gene (6 bases). The sequenced material came from peripheral blood. This receptor was obtained from a woman between 65 and 79 years old with acute or convalescent COVID-19. The CDR3 loop is CASSSQQGQPYGYTF. The CDR3 DNA reads as TGCGCCAGCAGCTCGCAGCAAGGACAGCCATATGGCTACACCTTC.